The sequence of this T cell receptor beta chain was determined in a study of T-cell memory formation after mild COVID-19. Per germline, CDR1 SGHAT and CDR2 FQDESV (reference sequence). The CDR3 is 15 amino acids. Trimming took off 0 bases at V and 4 bases at J, with 10 bases between the two ends. TCRdb re-derived calls from the 5' RACE reads in MiXCR, one entry per CDR3 protein. The profile shows around 99,000 distinct CDR3 sequences, under 15% of them singletons. This clonotype originated in a man aged 18 to 35 who had mild COVID-19 (a few samples of this study predate the infection). Cell type and time point are not known. The specimen sequenced was PBMCs or a T cell subset sorted from them (not recorded which). The chain carries TRBV11-1 and TRBJ2-1; D unclear. The CDR3 nucleotides are TGTGCCAGCAGCTTAGCCGTTCTACCTTACAATGAGCAGTTCTTC. It translates to CASSLAVLPYNEQFF.